The rows below give T cell receptor beta chains drawn from one sample of a study of beta chain features in type 1 diabetes. The method was immunoSEQ multiplex PCR; TCRdb's version includes in-frame clones alone and lacks a portion of them. The sample lists about 160,000 clones, approximately 8.4% occurring once. Sequencing used central memory CD4+ T cells from blood. The receptors shown here come from a man younger than 35 with type 1 diabetes. The CDR3 runs from the conserved cysteine through the conserved F or W. A D gene is named only where the DNA matches it firmly. For some rows the clone size is stated as once, few or many, or as a class when expanded; others skip it.

j_gene	d_gene	v_gene	abundance	CDR3nt	CDR3aa
TRBJ2-3	.	TRBV29-1	few	TGCAGCGAACGGGACTCCTCGGCAGATACGCAGTATTTT	CSERDSSADTQYF
TRBJ2-5	TRBD1	TRBV6-4	.	TGTGCCAGCAGTAGGGGGCCCGCGGAGACCCAGTACTTC	CASSRGPAETQYF
TRBJ1-2	TRBD1	TRBV5-4	few	TGTGCCAGCAGACAAGACAGGGGGACCCACTATGGCTACACCTTC	CASRQDRGTHYGYTF
TRBJ1-2	.	TRBV28	.	TGTGCCAGCAGTTCCGGAGGCTATGGCTACACCTTC	CASSSGGYGYTF
TRBJ2-1	TRBD2	TRBV18	few	TGTGCCAGCTCAGGGCTAGCGGGGGGCTACAATGAGCAGTTCTTC	CASSGLAGGYNEQFF
TRBJ2-7	.	TRBV20-1	.	TGCAGTGCGATACTCTACGAGCAGTACTTC	CSAILYEQYF
TRBJ2-1	.	TRBV9	many	TGTGCCAGCAGCGTAGGGATAGCGGAAGAGCAGTTCTTC	CASSVGIAEEQFF
TRBJ2-1	TRBD2	TRBV11-2	few	TGTGCCAGCAGCTCACTGGGACTAGCGGGAAGTGAGCAGTTCTTC	CASSSLGLAGSEQFF
TRBJ2-7	.	TRBV2	.	TGTGCCAGCAGCACCACGGGCGGGGACTACGAGCAGTACTTC	CASSTTGGDYEQYF
TRBJ2-1	.	TRBV11-2	many	TGTGCCAGCAGCCGGGGGCAGCGGGGACCCTACAATGAGCAGTTCTTC	CASSRGQRGPYNEQFF
TRBJ2-6	.	TRBV7-9	few	TGTGCCAGCAGCCATACAGGGTCTGGGGCCAACGTCCTGACTTTC	CASSHTGSGANVLTF
TRBJ2-5	TRBD1	TRBV7-2	few	TGTGCCAGCAGCGACAGGGGGGAGACCCAGTACTTC	CASSDRGETQYF